What follows are 31 T cell receptor beta chains derived from one specimen sequenced in a study of blood T cell repertoires in COVID-19. Sequencing was performed with immunoSEQ multiplex PCR; in TCRdb, only in-frame clones are kept and a portion is missing. The sample has around 19,000 clones, approximately 92% seen once; the top ten hold roughly 7.4%. Sample: peripheral blood. Receptors were obtained from an older man with active COVID-19.

A few counts support this clone. The J gene is TRBJ2-7, the V gene TRBV6-5; D ambiguous. V lost 5 bases and J lost 0, with 11 bases in between. The germline gives CDR1 MNHEY, CDR2 SVGAGI. The CDR3 contains 14 residues. In nucleotides, the CDR3 is TGTGCCAGCAGTATGATAGATGACTCCTACGAGCAGTACTTC. The encoded protein is CASSMIDDSYEQYF.

The chain is built from TRBV28 and TRBJ1-1; 11 nucleotides align to TRBD1. The V gene's germline CDR1 is MDHEN and CDR2 SYDVKM. J gave up 10 bases and V 4 bases, and 8 bases lay outside the gene matches. The CDR3 is 14 residues long. The CDR3 here is CASSSTDRGRGAFF. The DNA of the CDR3 is TGTGCCAGCAGTTCGACGGACAGGGGGCGGGGAGCTTTCTTT.

The V call is TRBV3-1 (or the pseudogene TRBV3-2), the J call TRBJ1-3; D ambiguous. CDR1 is LGHDT and CDR2 is YNNKEL in the germline V gene (reference sequence). The V gene lost 3 bases and the J gene lost 7 bases, with 7 bases spanning the gap. CDR3 length: 12 amino acids. CDR3 bases: TGTGCCAGCAGCCAGACGAGGAACACCATATATTTT. Protein sequence: CASSQTRNTIYF.

The rearrangement uses TRBV19 and TRBJ2-2; TRBD2 is a possible D gene (5 bases). V was pared by 5 bases and J by 4 bases, with 11 bases between. Germline loops: CDR1 LNHDA, CDR2 SQIVND (reference sequence). There are 14 residues in the CDR3. This chain's CDR3 is CASSSARGTGELFF. Here the CDR3 DNA reads TGTGCCAGTAGTTCCGCCCGGGGCACCGGGGAGCTGTTTTTT.

This clone was counted once. The chain joins TRBV7-2 to TRBJ1-2; possibly TRBD1 for D (6 bases). CDR1 and CDR2 (germline): SGHTA, FQGNSA. V lost 0 bases to trimming and J lost 1 base, with 9 bases between them. CDR3 length: 15 amino acids. The CDR3 nucleotides are TGTGCCAGCAGCTTAGCGTCACAGGGTAACTATGGCTACACCTTC. It translates to CASSLASQGNYGYTF.

This sequence joins TRBV7-2 and TRBJ2-2; 10 nucleotides agree with TRBD2. The CDR3 is 17 amino acids. Germline V CDR1 and CDR2: SGHTA, FQGNSA. V lost 0 bases to trimming and J lost 5 bases; unmatched junction nucleotides: 6. The DNA of the CDR3 is TGTGCCAGCAGCTTAGCGCCTAGCGGGAGAGGGACCGGGGAGCTGTTTTTT. This codes for CASSLAPSGRGTGELFF.

V gene TRBV6-5 combines with J gene TRBJ2-2; 12 bases line up with TRBD2. Germline CDR1 reads MNHEY; CDR2 reads SVGAGI. The CDR3 contains 15 residues. V gave up 7 bases and J gave up 3 bases; unmatched junction bases: 3. The CDR3 DNA sequence: TGTGCCAGCAAGCTAGCGGGAGGGGACACCGGGGAGCTGTTTTTT. Translating it yields CASKLAGGDTGELFF.

The chain has TRBV28 and TRBJ1-1; D might be TRBD1 (5 bases). CDR1 is MDHEN, CDR2 SYDVKM, per germline. This CDR3 is built from 15 residues. Trimming took off 6 bases at V and 1 base at J, with 15 bases between the two ends. The CDR3: CASSNGGNRNTEAFF. The CDR3 region has the DNA TGTGCCAGCAGCAACGGGGGGAATCGGAACACTGAAGCTTTCTTT. Combining the CDR3 with reference TRBV28 and TRBJ1-1 gives the whole variable domain DVKVTQSSRYLVKRTGEKVFLECVQDMDHENMFWYRQDPGLGLRLIYFSYDVKMKEKGDIPEGYSVSREKKERFSLILESASTNQTSMYLCASSNGGNRNTEAFFGQGTRLTVV.

This sequence joins TRBV4-1 and TRBJ1-6; D is perhaps TRBD1 (6 bases). The CDR3 consists of 15 residues. CDR1 is MGHRA, CDR2 YSYEKL, per germline. Trimming left V 2 bases short and J 6 bases short, with 11 bases between. CDR3 in DNA: TGCGCCAGCAGCCAACTCACAGGGTCTAATTCACCCCTCCACTTT. It translates to CASSQLTGSNSPLHF.

The genes are TRBV6-2 or TRBV6-3 and TRBJ1-5, with no clear D. V dropped 0 bases and J dropped 1 base, with 7 bases sitting between them. This CDR3 is 15 amino acids long. Germline V lookup: CDR1 MNHEY, CDR2 SVGEGT. The CDR3 sequence is CASSYSGSSNQPQHF. CDR3 DNA: TGTGCCAGCAGTTACTCCGGGAGCAGCAATCAGCCCCAGCATTTT.

The rearrangement uses TRBV7-2 and TRBJ1-4, with 9 nucleotides matching TRBD1. CDR1 SGHTA and CDR2 FQGNSA come from the germline V gene. V lost 3 bases and J lost 6; bases outside the gene matches: 5. CDR3 length: 15 amino acids. DNA for the CDR3: TGTGCCAGCAGCTTGACCGGGACAGGGTATGAAAAACTGTTTTTT. This sequence encodes CASSLTGTGYEKLFF.

This chain joins TRBV5-5 and TRBJ2-7; 8 bases agree with TRBD1. V was pared by 4 bases and J by 2 bases, with 5 bases of the junction left unmatched. Germline V gene sequence: CDR1 SGHKS, CDR2 YYEKEE (reference sequence). The CDR3 has 14 amino acids. This CDR3 is CASSPLTGAYEQYF. CDR3 DNA: TGTGCCAGCAGCCCATTGACAGGGGCCTACGAGCAGTACTTC.

This chain connects TRBV3-1 (or the pseudogene TRBV3-2) to TRBJ2-3; D unclear. The length of the CDR3 is 12 residues. Germline V gene sequence: CDR1 LGHDT, CDR2 YNNKEL (reference sequence). V lost 3 bases and J lost 2, with 3 bases in between. In DNA form, the CDR3 reads TGTGCCAGCAGCCATATCACAGATACGCAGTATTTT. It specifies CASSHITDTQYF.

This rearrangement joins TRBV19 to TRBJ1-6, with TRBD1 matching over 10 bases. The CDR3 sequence is 14 residues long. Germline trimming cut 6 bases from V and 10 bases from J; bases unmatched to any gene: 6. Germline V gene lookup returns CDR1 LNHDA and CDR2 SQIVND (reference sequence). This CDR3 reads CASRAGTGESPLHF. The DNA of the CDR3 is TGTGCCAGTAGAGCCGGGACAGGGGAATCACCCCTCCACTTT.

The genes are TRBV19 and TRBJ1-2; no firm D call. Germline-derived CDR1 and CDR2 are LNHDA and SQIVND (reference sequence). Trimming took off 7 bases at V and 4 bases at J, with 10 bases between the two ends. The CDR3 runs 12 residues. The CDR3 region is CASTESGYGYTF. The CDR3 nucleotides are TGTGCCAGTACGGAGAGCGGCTATGGCTACACCTTC.

CDR3: CASSMTQGGFETQYF. The CDR3 DNA is TGTGCCAGCAGCATGACACAGGGGGGATTTGAGACCCAGTACTTC. This chain joins TRBV6-5 and TRBJ2-5, with 8 bases that match TRBD1. Germline V lookup: CDR1 MNHEY, CDR2 SVGAGI. The CDR3 length is 15 residues. V lost 6 bases and J lost 5; bases outside the gene matches: 11.

The rearrangement links TRBV30 to TRBJ2-5; D is perhaps TRBD2 (6 bases). Trimming removed 3 bases from V and 5 bases from J, with 16 bases in between. From germline, CDR1 is GTSNPN and CDR2 SVGIG (reference sequence). The CDR3 totals 14 residues. Written as DNA, the CDR3 is TGTGCCTGGAGCATAGGAGGGCGCCGGGAGACCCAGTACTTC. It specifies CAWSIGGRRETQYF. The whole variable domain, remainder taken from reference TRBV30 and TRBJ2-5, is SQTIHQWPATLVQPVGSPLSLECTVEGTSNPNLYWYRQAAGRGLQLLFYSVGIGQISSEVPQNLSASRPQDRQFILSSKKLLLSDSGFYLCAWSIGGRRETQYFGPGTRLLVL.

V is TRBV4-1 and J is TRBJ1-6; D is undetermined. This CDR3 comprises 15 residues. Germline V gene lookup returns CDR1 MGHRA and CDR2 YSYEKL. V shed 0 bases and J shed 9 bases, with 12 bases lying between them. The CDR3 is CASSQERGPGSPLHF. DNA for the CDR3: TGCGCCAGCAGCCAAGAGAGAGGTCCCGGTTCACCCCTCCACTTT.

The chain recombines TRBV19 with TRBJ1-1; TRBD1 agrees at 7 bases. Germline CDR1 reads LNHDA; CDR2 reads SQIVND (reference sequence). CDR3 length equals 16 residues. V was pared by 3 bases and J by 1 base, with 8 bases of the junction left unmatched. CDR3 sequence: CASSIPSRTGNTEAFF. CDR3 DNA sequence: TGTGCCAGTAGTATTCCTTCCCGGACAGGGAACACTGAAGCTTTCTTT.

The V call is TRBV7-2, the J call TRBJ2-3, with 7 positions matching TRBD1. The V gene's germline CDR1 is SGHTA and CDR2 FQGNSA. Trimming cost V 4 bases and J 2 bases; bases outside gene matches: 9. The CDR3 has 16 amino acids. The CDR3 spells CASSSYDREPTDTQYF. In nucleotides, the CDR3 is TGTGCCAGCAGCTCCTACGACAGGGAGCCCACAGATACGCAGTATTTT.

CDR3 DNA: TGTGCCAGCAGTTATGGGACAGAAGATGGCTACACCTTC. It is translated as CASSYGTEDGYTF. The rearrangement links TRBV27 to TRBJ1-2, with TRBD1 matching 7 bases. The length of the CDR3 is 13 residues. The V segment lost 4 bases and the J segment 6 bases; nucleotides outside the gene matches: 5. Per the germline V gene, CDR1 is MNHEY and CDR2 is SMNVEV (reference sequence).

This clone was counted a few times. This rearrangement joins TRBV6-2 or TRBV6-3 to TRBJ1-5; TRBD1 agrees at 7 bases. Germline values: CDR1 MNHEY, CDR2 SVGEGT. After removal of 6 bases from V and 3 bases from J, the junction contained 11 bases not matched to a gene. CDR3 length: 16 amino acids. The CDR3 nucleotides are TGTGCCAGCAGCGAGGGGGCCTCCCTTTACAATCAGCCCCAGCATTTT. The encoded protein is CASSEGASLYNQPQHF.

J is TRBJ1-1 and V is TRBV2, with TRBD1 as a possible D gene (6 bases). V lost 6 bases, J lost 1 base, and 6 bases lay in between. CDR1 is SNHLY and CDR2 is FYNNEI in the germline V gene. The CDR3 is 12 residues long. The CDR3 spells CASRGQNTEAFF. In nucleotides, the CDR3 is TGTGCCAGCAGGGGACAGAACACTGAAGCTTTCTTT.

The V gene is TRBV7-3, the J gene TRBJ2-5; D is perhaps TRBD2 (5 bases). The CDR3 length is 15 residues. The germline CDR1 and CDR2 sequences are SGHTA and FQGTGA. Trimming shortened V by 0 bases and J by 4 bases, and 12 bases separated the two germline ends. The CDR3 DNA reads TGTGCCAGCAGCTTAACGAACGGGAAGGGAGAGACCCAGTACTTC. It is translated as CASSLTNGKGETQYF.

The chain joins TRBV2 to TRBJ2-5; 9 nucleotides align to TRBD2. After removal of 6 bases from V and 2 bases from J, the junction contained 7 bases not matched to a gene. There are 15 residues in the CDR3. Germline V gene data show CDR1 as SNHLY and CDR2 as FYNNEI. The DNA for the CDR3 is TGTGCCAGCAGAGAGTTAGCGGGAGCTCAAGAGACCCAGTACTTC. It codes for CASRELAGAQETQYF.

The chain carries TRBV12-3 or TRBV12-4 and TRBJ2-5; TRBD1 matches at 9 bases. Unmatched junction bases numbered 2, after V lost 4 bases and J lost 5 bases. The CDR3 covers 13 residues. In nucleotides, the CDR3 is TGTGCCAGCAGTTCGACAGGGGGTGAGACCCAGTACTTC. Its translation: CASSSTGGETQYF.

The chain links TRBV3-1 (or the pseudogene TRBV3-2) to TRBJ2-3, with TRBD2 as a possible D gene (7 bases). Trimming shortened V by 1 base and J by 5 bases, and 19 bases separated the two germline ends. Germline V CDR1 and CDR2: LGHDT, YNNKEL (reference sequence). The CDR3 is 17 amino acids. CDR3 residues: CASSQVAGALRGDTQYF. As DNA, the CDR3 is TGTGCCAGCAGCCAAGTCGCGGGGGCTCTCCGAGGAGATACGCAGTATTTT.

The chain uses TRBV20-1 and TRBJ2-1, with TRBD2 identical over 8 bases. CDR1 is DFQATT, CDR2 SNEGSKA, per germline (reference sequence). V was pared by 3 bases and J by 6 bases, with 4 bases of the junction left unmatched. This CDR3 spans 13 amino acids. This chain's CDR3 is CSASSSGFNEQFF. The CDR3 DNA sequence: TGCAGTGCTAGTTCTAGCGGGTTCAATGAGCAGTTCTTC.

The chain is built from TRBV28 and TRBJ2-1, with 8 bases aligning to TRBD1. The germline gives CDR1 MDHEN, CDR2 SYDVKM. The CDR3 contains 14 residues. V shed 5 bases, J shed 9 bases, and the junction held 9 bases outside the gene matches. The CDR3, as DNA: TGTGCCAGCAGTGCCCGACAGGGGTGGGGTGAGCAGTTCTTC. This gives the protein CASSARQGWGEQFF.

The CDR3 coding sequence is TGCGCCAGCAGCTTGGAACAGGGTGGCTACACCTTC. Encoded protein: CASSLEQGGYTF. J is TRBJ1-2 and V is TRBV5-1; possible D gene TRBD1, 6 bases. Germline V gene sequence: CDR1 SGHRS, CDR2 YFSETQ. The CDR3 spans 12 residues. Between the trimmed V and J ends, which lost 0 bases and 7 bases, there was a span of 7 bases.

V is TRBV6-5 and J is TRBJ2-7; possible D gene TRBD2, 5 bases. V was cut by 6 bases and J by 2 bases, with 11 bases left in between. Germline loops: CDR1 MNHEY, CDR2 SVGAGI. This CDR3 comprises 13 residues. CDR3 sequence: CASSPGITYEQYF. In nucleotides, the CDR3 is TGTGCCAGCAGCCCCGGGATTACCTACGAGCAGTACTTC.